This is a list of T cell receptor beta chains from one sample in a study of CD8 T cells in Susac syndrome. A single record per CDR3 protein comes from TCRdb applying MiXCR to the immunoSEQ multiplex PCR reads. Of 200,000 or so distinct CDR3 sequences in the sample, 90% to 97% were seen once. Sequencing was performed on CD4+ T cells from PBMCs. These receptors were collected from a human donor with multiple sclerosis. The CDR3 runs from the conserved cysteine through the conserved F or W. A D gene is named only where the DNA matches it firmly. Only part of the rows carry a size: once, few, many, or a class if the clone is expanded.

CDR3	DNA	J	V	size	D
CSAPRRGGRPHF	TGCAGTGCTCCCCGGAGAGGGGGGCGCCCCCACTTC	TRBJ1-2	TRBV20-1	-	-
CASNIGQRNSPLHF	TGTGCCAGCAACATTGGACAGAGGAATTCACCCCTCCACTTT	TRBJ1-6	TRBV7-9	-	-
CASKLRGQLNTGELFF	TGTGCCAGCAAACTTAGGGGGCAGCTAAACACCGGGGAGCTGTTTTTT	TRBJ2-2	TRBV27	-	TRBD1
CSARDIKRGAQETQYF	TGCAGTGCTAGAGATATCAAGCGGGGGGCTCAAGAGACCCAGTACTTC	TRBJ2-5	TRBV20-1	-	TRBD2
CASSQAGTRAEQYF	TGTGCCAGCAGCCAAGCGGGGACTAGGGCCGAGCAGTACTTC	TRBJ2-7	TRBV14	-	TRBD2
CASRAPGGDTQYF	TGTGCCAGCAGAGCACCAGGAGGAGATACGCAGTATTTT	TRBJ2-3	TRBV7-8	-	-
CSGQVYTGELFF	TGCAGTGGGCAGGTCTACACCGGGGAGCTGTTTTTT	TRBJ2-2	TRBV20-1	-	-
CASSQGVDTIYF	TGTGCCAGCAGCCAGGGGGTTGACACCATATATTTT	TRBJ1-3	TRBV3-1	-	-
CASSPGTGASGEQYF	TGTGCCAGCAGCCCAGGGACGGGGGCTTCCGGCGAGCAGTACTTC	TRBJ2-7	TRBV3-1	-	-
CASSEVTGIYEQYF	TGTGCCAGCAGTGAAGTGACAGGAATCTACGAGCAGTACTTC	TRBJ2-7	TRBV6-1	-	-
CASSPGQGFYTQYF	TGTGCCAGCAGTCCGGGACAGGGCTTCTATACGCAGTATTTT	TRBJ2-3	TRBV12-3/TRBV12-4	-	TRBD1
CATAWDRLNSPLHF	TGTGCCACCGCCTGGGACAGACTGAATTCACCCCTCCACTTT	TRBJ1-6	TRBV6-5	-	TRBD1
CASSLFESEGTDTQYF	TGTGCCAGCAGCTTATTCGAAAGTGAGGGCACAGATACGCAGTATTTT	TRBJ2-3	TRBV7-3	-	-
CASSQDGQGIAGANVLTF	TGTGCCAGCAGCCAAGATGGGCAAGGGATAGCTGGGGCCAACGTCCTGACTTTC	TRBJ2-6	TRBV4-2	-	-
CASSLWRQGTSGRASNQPQHF	TGTGCCAGCAGCCTATGGAGGCAGGGGACGTCGGGGCGAGCTAGCAATCAGCCCCAGCATTTT	TRBJ1-5	TRBV4-2	once	-
CASNKGASTDTQYF	TGTGCCAGCAACAAGGGGGCCAGCACAGATACGCAGTATTTT	TRBJ2-3	TRBV28	-	TRBD1